This is a list of T cell receptor beta chains from one sample in a study of blood T cell repertoires in COVID-19. Using immunoSEQ multiplex PCR, the repertoire was profiled, and TCRdb retains in-frame clones only, with some absent. Among 150,000 to 200,000 clones listed, around 80% were seen once. The sample comprised peripheral blood. Receptors originate from an elderly woman with active or convalescent COVID-19. CDR3s include the opening cysteine and the closing phenylalanine or tryptophan. D genes are given only for firm matches. A row's size may be missing; if present it is once, few, many or a size class.

J: TRBJ2-7; D: TRBD1; size: -; V: TRBV4-1; DNA: TGCGCCAGCAGCCAAGATCGAAACAGGGGCGGGTACGAGCAGTACTTC; CDR3: CASSQDRNRGGYEQYF
J: TRBJ1-1; D: -; size: -; V: TRBV20-1; DNA: TGCAGTGCTGCCCGGGGGGCCGAAGCTTTCTTT; CDR3: CSAARGAEAFF
J: TRBJ1-1; D: -; size: -; V: TRBV7-2; DNA: TGTGCCAGCAGCTTTGCCCGAGGAACTGAAGCTTTCTTT; CDR3: CASSFARGTEAFF
J: TRBJ1-3; D: TRBD1; size: few; V: TRBV5-4; DNA: TGTGCCAGCAGCTGGGACAGGTTAAGCTCTGGAAACACCATATATTTT; CDR3: CASSWDRLSSGNTIYF
J: TRBJ1-6; D: -; size: -; V: TRBV6-2/TRBV6-3; DNA: TGTGCCAGCAGTTGGGCACCATTGGACTATAATTCACCCCTCCACTTT; CDR3: CASSWAPLDYNSPLHF
J: TRBJ2-7; D: TRBD2; size: -; V: TRBV7-2; DNA: TGTGCCAGCAGCCTTTCAATAGCGGGGTCCTACGAGCAGTACTTC; CDR3: CASSLSIAGSYEQYF
J: TRBJ1-2; D: TRBD1; size: -; V: TRBV11-3; DNA: TGTGCCAGCAGCTTAGGCCTCCCCGGGGGGACAGGGTCGTTCTACACCTTC; CDR3: CASSLGLPGGTGSFYTF
J: TRBJ1-1; D: TRBD1; size: -; V: TRBV19; DNA: TGTGCCAGTAGTATCCTACAGGGGGGAGGCACTGAAGCTTTCTTT; CDR3: CASSILQGGGTEAFF
J: TRBJ2-5; D: TRBD1; size: -; V: TRBV11-3; DNA: TGTGCCAGCAGCTTATGGCAGGGGGTAGAGACCCAGTACTTC; CDR3: CASSLWQGVETQYF
J: TRBJ1-2; D: -; size: -; V: TRBV5-4; DNA: TGTGCCAGCAGCTTGAGGGGTCCCTATGGCTACACCTTC; CDR3: CASSLRGPYGYTF
J: TRBJ1-3; D: -; size: -; V: TRBV6-2/TRBV6-3; DNA: TGTGCCAGCAGTCCGGACAGCCTGAGGTACACCATATATTTT; CDR3: CASSPDSLRYTIYF
J: TRBJ2-7; D: -; size: -; V: TRBV27; DNA: TGTGCCAGCAGGAGGACAAGCTCCTACGAGCAGTACTTC; CDR3: CASRRTSSYEQYF
J: TRBJ1-2; D: TRBD1; size: -; V: TRBV6-4; DNA: TGTGCCAGCAGTGCCGAGAGGTCCGGGACAGGGACCTATGGCTACACCTTC; CDR3: CASSAERSGTGTYGYTF
J: TRBJ2-7; D: TRBD1; size: -; V: TRBV6-2/TRBV6-3; DNA: TGTGCCAGCAGTTACCCTAGGACAGGGTCCTACGAGCAGTACTTC; CDR3: CASSYPRTGSYEQYF
J: TRBJ2-1; D: TRBD2; size: once; V: TRBV18; DNA: TGTGCCAGCTCACCCTCCTTGGCGGGGGATTTTGATGAGCAGTTCTTC; CDR3: CASSPSLAGDFDEQFF
J: TRBJ1-2; D: -; size: -; V: TRBV12-3/TRBV12-4; DNA: TGTGCCAGCCCCGTTCGTGGCTACACCTTC; CDR3: CASPVRGYTF
J: TRBJ2-7; D: TRBD1; size: few; V: TRBV7-9; DNA: TGTGCCAGCAGTTGGGACAGGGGAGGTTTCAGCTCCTACGAGCAGTACTTC; CDR3: CASSWDRGGFSSYEQYF
J: TRBJ1-6; D: TRBD1; size: -; V: TRBV30; DNA: TGTGCCTGGGCCGGGACAGAGACCAATTCACCCCTCCACTTT; CDR3: CAWAGTETNSPLHF
J: TRBJ1-5; D: -; size: -; V: TRBV27; DNA: TGTGCCAGCAGTCCCCGACAGAGCAATCAGCCCCAGCATTTT; CDR3: CASSPRQSNQPQHF
J: TRBJ2-7; D: TRBD1; size: -; V: TRBV19; DNA: TGTGCCAGTAACAAAAGGACAGGGGAGAACGAGCAGTACTTC; CDR3: CASNKRTGENEQYF
J: TRBJ2-7; D: TRBD2; size: -; V: TRBV10-2; DNA: TGCGCCAGCACGGCGGGGGGCACCTACGAGCAGTACTTC; CDR3: CASTAGGTYEQYF
J: TRBJ1-1; D: -; size: -; V: TRBV19; DNA: TGTGCCAGTAGTGGACACATGAACACTGAAGCTTTCTTT; CDR3: CASSGHMNTEAFF
J: TRBJ2-7; D: TRBD1; size: -; V: TRBV28; DNA: TGTGCCAGCAGTTTGACAGGGGGGGAGCAGTACTTC; CDR3: CASSLTGGEQYF
J: TRBJ1-1; D: -; size: -; V: TRBV7-9; DNA: TGTGCCAGCGACAAGAACACTGAAGCTTTCTTT; CDR3: CASDKNTEAFF
J: TRBJ2-7; D: -; size: -; V: TRBV10-2; DNA: TGCGCCAGCAGGTTCCTGTCGGGTTACGAGCAGTACTTC; CDR3: CASRFLSGYEQYF
J: TRBJ2-2; D: TRBD1; size: once; V: TRBV7-9; DNA: TGTGCCAGCAGCCTCCCACAGGGGGCACGCACCGGGGAGCTGTTTTTT; CDR3: CASSLPQGARTGELFF
J: TRBJ2-1; D: -; size: -; V: TRBV5-1; DNA: TGCGCCAGCGGCAGGGGAGGGAGCTACAATGAGCAGTTCTTC; CDR3: CASGRGGSYNEQFF
J: TRBJ2-5; D: TRBD2; size: -; V: TRBV5-1; DNA: TGCGCCAGCAGTCGAGCGGGGGACCAAGAGACCCAGTACTTC; CDR3: CASSRAGDQETQYF
J: TRBJ2-2; D: TRBD2; size: -; V: TRBV27; DNA: TGTGCCAGCAGTGGACTAGCGGGGGGGCTACGGACCGGGGAGCTGTTTTTT; CDR3: CASSGLAGGLRTGELFF
J: TRBJ1-1; D: -; size: -; V: TRBV28; DNA: TGTGCCAGCAGCCTCTGGCGGGGGAACACTGAAGCTTTCTTT; CDR3: CASSLWRGNTEAFF
J: TRBJ1-2; D: TRBD1; size: few; V: TRBV2; DNA: TGTGCCAGCAGTCCTCAGGGGGCGCGCGGTGGCTACACCTTC; CDR3: CASSPQGARGGYTF
J: TRBJ1-6; D: -; size: -; V: TRBV15; DNA: TGTGCCACCAGCAGAGATTCGACAGATAATTCACCCCTCCACTTT; CDR3: CATSRDSTDNSPLHF
J: TRBJ2-1; D: TRBD1; size: -; V: TRBV4-3; DNA: TGCGCCAGCAGCCAAGAGAGGCACAGGGGCTCCAATGAGCAGTTCTTC; CDR3: CASSQERHRGSNEQFF
J: TRBJ1-5; D: TRBD1; size: -; V: TRBV6-2/TRBV6-3; DNA: TGTGCCAGCAGCGATCCCGGGACAGGGGGCAGTCAGCCCCAGCATTTT; CDR3: CASSDPGTGGSQPQHF
J: TRBJ2-3; D: -; size: -; V: TRBV30; DNA: TGTGCCTGGAGGAGAGGGGGAGGTCGACAGGGCTCGGGAGATACGCAGTATTTT; CDR3: CAWRRGGGRQGSGDTQYF
J: TRBJ1-1; D: -; size: -; V: TRBV30; DNA: TGTGCCTCGCAGGGTAACATGAACACTGAAGCTTTCTTT; CDR3: CASQGNMNTEAFF
J: TRBJ1-5; D: -; size: -; V: TRBV9; DNA: TGTGCCAGCAGCGTAGGACCACAGGGAAATCAGCCCCAGCATTTT; CDR3: CASSVGPQGNQPQHF
J: TRBJ1-5; D: TRBD1; size: -; V: TRBV6-5; DNA: TGTGCCAGCGGACCGACAGGGGGGTTTAGTCAGCCCCAGCATTTT; CDR3: CASGPTGGFSQPQHF
J: TRBJ1-4; D: TRBD1; size: -; V: TRBV5-1; DNA: TGCGCCAGCAGCGGACAGGGGGGTAGTGAAAAACTGTTTTTT; CDR3: CASSGQGGSEKLFF
J: TRBJ1-2; D: -; size: -; V: TRBV29-1; DNA: TGCAGCGGGGGGAGCTTATATGGCTACACCTTC; CDR3: CSGGSLYGYTF
J: TRBJ1-4; D: -; size: -; V: TRBV29-1; DNA: TGCAGCGTTGGTGGTACTCCCTCGGCAACTAATGAAAAACTGTTTTTT; CDR3: CSVGGTPSATNEKLFF
J: TRBJ1-2; D: -; size: -; V: TRBV7-2; DNA: TGTGCCAGCAGCTCAACAGTATTCGCTGGCTATGGCTACACCTTC; CDR3: CASSSTVFAGYGYTF
J: TRBJ2-5; D: TRBD2; size: once; V: TRBV3-1/TRBV3-2; DNA: TGTGCCAGCAGCCCTAGCGGGGGGGCGGGGACCCAGTACTTC; CDR3: CASSPSGGAGTQYF
J: TRBJ2-1; D: -; size: -; V: TRBV5-1; DNA: TGCGCCAGCAGCTTGGGGCCAGGAGGCGACAATGAGCAGTTCTTC; CDR3: CASSLGPGGDNEQFF
J: TRBJ1-2; D: -; size: -; V: TRBV10-3; DNA: TGTGCCATCGGGGCGATTAACTATGGCTACACCTTC; CDR3: CAIGAINYGYTF
J: TRBJ1-4; D: -; size: -; V: TRBV4-3; DNA: TGCGCCAGCAGACCTGACACCGGAAGGAATGAAAAACTGTTTTTT; CDR3: CASRPDTGRNEKLFF
J: TRBJ2-1; D: -; size: -; V: TRBV5-6; DNA: TGTGCCAGCAGCTTTGGGGTAGCGGACTACAATGAGCAGTTCTTC; CDR3: CASSFGVADYNEQFF
J: TRBJ2-4; D: TRBD1; size: -; V: TRBV2; DNA: TGTGCCAGCAGTGAGTCCACACAGGGGAACATTCAGTACTTC; CDR3: CASSESTQGNIQYF
J: TRBJ1-2; D: -; size: -; V: TRBV28; DNA: TGTGCCAGCAGTCTCTCGGGGGTCTATGGCTACACCTTC; CDR3: CASSLSGVYGYTF
J: TRBJ1-4; D: -; size: -; V: TRBV12-3/TRBV12-4; DNA: TGTGCCAGCAGTTTATCGCGGGTTGAAAAACTGTTTTTT; CDR3: CASSLSRVEKLFF
J: TRBJ1-1; D: TRBD1; size: -; V: TRBV27; DNA: TGTGCCAGCAGTGATATACAGGGGGCGGACACTGAAGCTTTCTTT; CDR3: CASSDIQGADTEAFF
J: TRBJ2-7; D: -; size: -; V: TRBV10-3; DNA: TGTGCCATCAGCGGGAAACCCAGCACCTACGAGCAGTACTTC; CDR3: CAISGKPSTYEQYF
J: TRBJ2-5; D: TRBD2; size: -; V: TRBV5-6; DNA: TGTGCCAGCAGCTTGGTTCTAGCGGGTGATACGACCCAGTACTTC; CDR3: CASSLVLAGDTTQYF